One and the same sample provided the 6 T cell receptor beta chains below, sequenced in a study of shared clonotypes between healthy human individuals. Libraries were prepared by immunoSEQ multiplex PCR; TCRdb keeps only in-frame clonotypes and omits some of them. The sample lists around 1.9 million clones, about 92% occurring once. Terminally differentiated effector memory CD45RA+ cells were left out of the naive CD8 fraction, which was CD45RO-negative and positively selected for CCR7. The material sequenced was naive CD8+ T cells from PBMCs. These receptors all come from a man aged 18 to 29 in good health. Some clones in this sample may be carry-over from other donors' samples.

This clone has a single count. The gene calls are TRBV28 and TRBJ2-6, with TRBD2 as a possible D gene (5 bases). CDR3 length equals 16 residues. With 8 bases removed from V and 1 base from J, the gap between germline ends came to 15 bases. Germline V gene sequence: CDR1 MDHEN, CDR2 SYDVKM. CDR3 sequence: CASEGRFSSGANVLTF. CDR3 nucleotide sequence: TGTGCCAGCGAGGGCAGGTTTTCGTCTGGGGCCAACGTCCTGACTTTC.

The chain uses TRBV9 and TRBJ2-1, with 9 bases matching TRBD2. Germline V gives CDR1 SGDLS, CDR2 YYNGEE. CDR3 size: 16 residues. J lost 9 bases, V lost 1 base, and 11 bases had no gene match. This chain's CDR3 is CASSVSVAGGPLEQFF. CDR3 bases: TGTGCCAGCAGCGTATCCGTTGCGGGAGGGCCCCTTGAGCAGTTCTTC.

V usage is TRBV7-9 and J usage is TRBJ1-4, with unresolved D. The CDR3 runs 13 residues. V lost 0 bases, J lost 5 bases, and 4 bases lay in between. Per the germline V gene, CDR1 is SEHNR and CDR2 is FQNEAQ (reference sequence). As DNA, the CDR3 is TGTGCCAGCAGCTTAGCCCTAAATGAAAAACTGTTTTTT. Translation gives CASSLALNEKLFF.

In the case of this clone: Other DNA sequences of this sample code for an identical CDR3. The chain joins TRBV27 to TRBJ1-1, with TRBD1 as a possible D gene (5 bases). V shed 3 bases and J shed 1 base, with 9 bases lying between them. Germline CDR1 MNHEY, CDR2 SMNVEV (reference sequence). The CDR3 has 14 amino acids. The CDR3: CASSFRGWNTEAFF. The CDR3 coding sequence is TGTGCCAGCAGTTTTAGGGGTTGGAACACTGAAGCTTTCTTT.

CDR3 in amino acids: CASSIRDRSFYGYTF. The DNA of the CDR3 is TGTGCCAGTAGTATCCGGGACAGGTCTTTCTATGGCTACACCTTC. V and J are TRBV19 and TRBJ1-2; 8 bases align to TRBD1. There are 15 residues in the CDR3. The trim removed 3 bases at V and 4 bases at J, leaving 7 bases unmatched. Germline lookup yields CDR1 LNHDA and CDR2 SQIVND (reference sequence).

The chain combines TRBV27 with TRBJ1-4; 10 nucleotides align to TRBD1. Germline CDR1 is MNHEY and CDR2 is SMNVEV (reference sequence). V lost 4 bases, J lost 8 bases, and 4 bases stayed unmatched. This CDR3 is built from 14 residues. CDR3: CASSSRTGGEKLFF. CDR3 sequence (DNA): TGTGCCAGCAGTTCCAGGACAGGGGGGGAAAAACTGTTTTTT.